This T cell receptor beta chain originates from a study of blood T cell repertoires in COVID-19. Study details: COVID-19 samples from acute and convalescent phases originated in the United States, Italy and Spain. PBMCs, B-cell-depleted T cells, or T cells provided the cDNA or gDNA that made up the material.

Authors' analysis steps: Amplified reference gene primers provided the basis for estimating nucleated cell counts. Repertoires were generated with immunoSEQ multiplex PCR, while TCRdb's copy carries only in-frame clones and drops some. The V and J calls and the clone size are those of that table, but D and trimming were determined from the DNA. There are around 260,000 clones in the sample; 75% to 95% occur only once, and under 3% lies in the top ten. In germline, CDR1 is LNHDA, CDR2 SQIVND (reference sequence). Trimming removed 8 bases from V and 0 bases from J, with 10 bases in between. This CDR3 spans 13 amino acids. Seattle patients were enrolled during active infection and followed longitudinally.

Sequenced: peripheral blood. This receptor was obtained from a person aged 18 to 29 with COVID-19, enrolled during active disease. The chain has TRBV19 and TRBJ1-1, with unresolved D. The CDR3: CASRSIVNTEAFF. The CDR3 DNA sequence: TGTGCCAGTCGAAGCATTGTGAACACTGAAGCTTTCTTT.